The TCR beta chain described here comes from a study of spatial heterogeneity in lung cancer. Study context: Detection consistently captured more beta-chain sequences than alpha-chain sequences. Findings and limits, study-wide: Expanded TCR counts, ubiquitous and regional, correlated respectively with ubiquitous and regional nonsynonymous mutation counts. Counts that tracked tumor mutation counts were those of expanded intratumoral alpha and beta TCRs.

Every cDNA TCR molecule received its own unique molecular identifier. TCRdb reprocessed the 5' RACE reads via MiXCR and lists one record per CDR3 protein. The sample includes some 3,500 distinct CDR3 sequences, approximately 28% of them seen just once. In its sample, this clonotype was seen many times. The antigen remains undetermined. This beta chain represents an off-target read in a library built for alpha chains; its size is of limited meaning. Regarding time point: sample taken at primary tumor resection. This specimen consisted of lung tumor tissue, obtained at surgery. The receptor's source is a male donor with early-stage non-small cell lung cancer.

In DNA, the CDR3 is TGTGCCAGCAGCATGCCTAGCGGGCTTACAGATACGCAGTATTTT. Amino acid sequence: CASSMPSGLTDTQYF. The V call is TRBV7-2, the J call TRBJ2-3, with 8 bases matching TRBD2. CDR1 SGHTA and CDR2 FQGNSA come from the germline V gene. Germline trimming cut 5 bases from V and 3 bases from J; bases unmatched to any gene: 7. This CDR3 comprises 15 residues.